This T cell receptor (beta chain) stems from a study of cytomegalovirus exposure and HLA in healthy donors. Study-wide context: There were approximately 81 million unique TCRs (from HLA-typed donors) in an early data release. The study, taken as a whole, reports: Previously analyzed data showed that most TCR beta V segments were productive at a frequency of about 87% or about 30%. A classifier reportedly called cytomegalovirus status with high sensitivity and specificity. Accurate HLA-A and HLA-B prediction from TCR beta sequences was reported for most subjects.

Note on this clone: Its antigen remains unknown.

The CDR3 is 14 amino acids. Trimming cost V 5 bases and J 2 bases, with 12 bases left between them. CDR1 and CDR2 (germline): MNHNS, SASEGT. The PCR made use of 60 Vbeta and 13 Jbeta primers. Measured with immunoSEQ multiplex PCR; TCRdb has only the in-frame clones, and not every one. The sample holds roughly 220,000 clones. This sequence was found in a girl aged 2 to 9 in good health and CMV-seropositive. The sample comprised PBMCs. The chain couples TRBV6-1 to TRBJ1-2; D perhaps matches TRBD1 (5 bases). As DNA, the CDR3 is TGTGCCAGCAGTCAACTGCCAGGGAACTATGGCTACACCTTC. The encoded protein is CASSQLPGNYGYTF.